This T cell receptor beta chain appears in the sequencing data of a study of T cell repertoires in cytomegalovirus infection. Study at large: Recently identified HLA-C-restricted CMV epitopes were among the peptides used. Signatures in public TCR beta sequences pointed to both CMV infection and matching HLA type. Study-level results: Totalled public TCR beta family frequency picked out people who carried CMV plus the relevant HLA. HLA-C-restricted CMV clonotypes gave the most frequent clonotype in two of eight donors.

The trim removed 0 bases at V and 3 bases at J, leaving 5 bases unmatched. Germline V lookup: CDR1 SGHAT, CDR2 FQNNGV. This CDR3 is 15 amino acids long. On this clonotype: Its antigen is unidentified.

Each CDR3 protein is one row after TCRdb ran MiXCR on the reads. The table records around 50,000 distinct CDR3 sequences, 15% to 25% of them present only once. Specimen: CD8+ T cells from cultured PBMCs, collected from culture after CMV antigen stimulation. This clonotype originated in a human donor in good health (CMV status not recorded). Some clones in this sample may be carry-over from other donors' samples. The rearrangement uses TRBV11-2 and TRBJ2-7; 7 bases align to TRBD1. The CDR3 nucleotides are TGTGCCAGCAGCTTAGAACGGACAGGTCTCTACGAGCAGTACTTC. Translated, it gives CASSLERTGLYEQYF.